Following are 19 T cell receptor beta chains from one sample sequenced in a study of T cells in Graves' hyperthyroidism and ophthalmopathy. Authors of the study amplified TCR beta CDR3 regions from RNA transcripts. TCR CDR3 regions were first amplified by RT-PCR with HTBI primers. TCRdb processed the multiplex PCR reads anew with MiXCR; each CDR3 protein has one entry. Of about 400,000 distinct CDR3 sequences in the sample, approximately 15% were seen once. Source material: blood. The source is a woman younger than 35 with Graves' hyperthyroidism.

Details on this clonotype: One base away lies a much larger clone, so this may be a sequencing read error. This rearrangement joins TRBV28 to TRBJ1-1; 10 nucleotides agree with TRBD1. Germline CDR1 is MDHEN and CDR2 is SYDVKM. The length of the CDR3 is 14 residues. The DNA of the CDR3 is TGTGCCAACAGTTCTCCGGGACAGGGGACAGGGGCTTTCTTT. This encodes CANSSPGQGTGAFF.

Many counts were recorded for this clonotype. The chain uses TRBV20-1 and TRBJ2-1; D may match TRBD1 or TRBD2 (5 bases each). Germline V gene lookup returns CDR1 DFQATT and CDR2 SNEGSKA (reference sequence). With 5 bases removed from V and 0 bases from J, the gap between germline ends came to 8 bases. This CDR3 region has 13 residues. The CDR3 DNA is TGCAGTGCTCCCGGGACCTCCTACAATGAGCAGTTCTTC. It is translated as CSAPGTSYNEQFF.

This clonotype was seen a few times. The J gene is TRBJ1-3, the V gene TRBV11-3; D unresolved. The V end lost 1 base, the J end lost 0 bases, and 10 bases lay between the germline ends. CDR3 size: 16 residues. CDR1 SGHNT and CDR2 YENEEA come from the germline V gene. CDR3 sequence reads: CASSLGHSVSGNTIYF. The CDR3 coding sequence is TGTGCCAGCAGCTTAGGGCATTCTGTCTCTGGAAACACCATATATTTT.

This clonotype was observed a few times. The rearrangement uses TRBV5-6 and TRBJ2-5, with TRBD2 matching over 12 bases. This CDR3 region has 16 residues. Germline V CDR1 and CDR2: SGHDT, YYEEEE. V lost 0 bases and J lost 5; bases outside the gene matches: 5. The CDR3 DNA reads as TGTGCCAGCAGCTTGGTGGGGCTAGCGGGAGGGGAGACCCAGTACTTC. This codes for CASSLVGLAGGETQYF.

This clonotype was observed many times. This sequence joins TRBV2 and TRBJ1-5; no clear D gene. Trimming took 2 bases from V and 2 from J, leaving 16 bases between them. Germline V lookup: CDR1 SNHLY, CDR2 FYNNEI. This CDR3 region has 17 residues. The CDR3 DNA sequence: TGTGCCAGCAGTGAAATGTTGAACCTCGGGGGCAATCAGCCCCAGCATTTT. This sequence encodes CASSEMLNLGGNQPQHF.

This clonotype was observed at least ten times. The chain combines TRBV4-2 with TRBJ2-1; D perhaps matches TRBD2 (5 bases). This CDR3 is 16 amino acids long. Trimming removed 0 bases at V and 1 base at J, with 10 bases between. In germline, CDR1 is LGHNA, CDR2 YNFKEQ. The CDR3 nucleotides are TGTGCCAGCAGCCAAGATCGGGGTGGGTCCTACAATGAGCAGTTCTTC. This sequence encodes CASSQDRGGSYNEQFF.

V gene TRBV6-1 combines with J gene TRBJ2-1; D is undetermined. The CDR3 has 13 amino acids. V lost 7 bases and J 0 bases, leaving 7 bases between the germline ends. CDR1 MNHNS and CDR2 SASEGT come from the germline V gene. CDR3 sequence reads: CASTTSSYNEQFF. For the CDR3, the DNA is TGTGCCAGCACTACGTCCTCCTACAATGAGCAGTTCTTC.

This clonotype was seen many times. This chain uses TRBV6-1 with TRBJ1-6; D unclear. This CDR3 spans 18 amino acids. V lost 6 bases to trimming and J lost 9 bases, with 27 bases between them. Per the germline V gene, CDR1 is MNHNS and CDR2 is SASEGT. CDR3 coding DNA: TGTGCCAGCAGATCACAGTGGAGTGGAAGTTTGGGATCTTCACCCCTCCACTTT. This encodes CASRSQWSGSLGSSPLHF.

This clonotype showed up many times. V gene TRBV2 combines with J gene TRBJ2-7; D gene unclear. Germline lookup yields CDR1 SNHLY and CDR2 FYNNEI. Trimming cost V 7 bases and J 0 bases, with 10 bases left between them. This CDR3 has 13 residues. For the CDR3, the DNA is TGTGCCAGCACCGAAAACAGCTCCTACGAGCAGTACTTC. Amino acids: CASTENSSYEQYF.

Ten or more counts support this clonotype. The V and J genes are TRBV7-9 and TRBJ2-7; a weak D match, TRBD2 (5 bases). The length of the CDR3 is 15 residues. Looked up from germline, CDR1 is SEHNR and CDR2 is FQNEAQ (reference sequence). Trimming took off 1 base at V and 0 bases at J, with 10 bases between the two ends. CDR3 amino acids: CASSLVGMSSYEQYF. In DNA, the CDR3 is TGTGCCAGCAGCTTAGTCGGGATGAGCTCCTACGAGCAGTACTTC.

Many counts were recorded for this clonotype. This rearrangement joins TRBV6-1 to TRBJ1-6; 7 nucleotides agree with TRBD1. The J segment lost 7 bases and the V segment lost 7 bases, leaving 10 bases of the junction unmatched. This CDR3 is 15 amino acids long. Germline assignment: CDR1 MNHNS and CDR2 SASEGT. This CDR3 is CASILRGGENSPLHF. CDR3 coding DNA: TGTGCCAGCATTCTACGAGGGGGCGAGAATTCACCCCTCCACTTT.

CDR3 sequence: CASSVRRGEWTDTQYF. The CDR3 DNA reads TGTGCCAGCAGCGTACGCAGGGGCGAATGGACAGATACGCAGTATTTT. This rearrangement joins TRBV9 to TRBJ2-3, with D tentatively TRBD1 (6 bases). CDR3 size: 16 residues. CDR1 is SGDLS, CDR2 YYNGEE, per germline. V was cut by 1 base and J by 3 bases, with 15 bases left in between. The full variable domain, in which reference TRBV9 and TRBJ2-3 provide the parts outside the CDR3, is DSGVTQTPKHLITATGQRVTLRCSPRSGDLSVYWYQQSLDQGLQFLIQYYNGEERAKGNILERFSAQQFPDLHSELNLSSLELGDSALYFCASSVRRGEWTDTQYFGPGTRLTVL.

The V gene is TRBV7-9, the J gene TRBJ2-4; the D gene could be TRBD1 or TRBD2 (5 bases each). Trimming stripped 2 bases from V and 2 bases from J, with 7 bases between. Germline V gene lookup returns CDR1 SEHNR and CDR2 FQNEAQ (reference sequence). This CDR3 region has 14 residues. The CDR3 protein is CASSLPGPKNIQYF. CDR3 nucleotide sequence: TGTGCCAGCAGCTTACCGGGGCCCAAAAACATTCAGTACTTC.

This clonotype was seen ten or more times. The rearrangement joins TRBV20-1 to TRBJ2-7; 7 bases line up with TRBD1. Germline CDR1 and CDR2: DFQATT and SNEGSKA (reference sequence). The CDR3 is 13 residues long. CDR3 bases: TGCAGCGTCACAGGGGATTCAGGTTACGAGCAGTACTTC. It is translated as CSVTGDSGYEQYF.

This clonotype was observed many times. The CDR3 coding sequence is TGTGCCAGCTCACTTCTGGAAGGGACTGGCTACAATGAGCAGTTCTTC. It is translated as CASSLLEGTGYNEQFF. The V and J genes are TRBV18 and TRBJ2-1, with a possible D match to TRBD2 (6 bases). The V end lost 4 bases, the J end lost 3 bases, and 16 bases lay between the germline ends. The CDR3 length is 16 residues. The V gene's germline CDR1 is KGHSH and CDR2 LQKENI.

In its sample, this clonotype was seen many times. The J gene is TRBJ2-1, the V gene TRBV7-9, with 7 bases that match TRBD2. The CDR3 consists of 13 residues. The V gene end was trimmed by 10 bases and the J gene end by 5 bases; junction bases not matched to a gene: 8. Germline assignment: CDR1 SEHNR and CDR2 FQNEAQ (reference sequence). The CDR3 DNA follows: TGTGCCATCACTGGGGGGGGGGACAATGAGCAGTTCTTC. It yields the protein CAITGGGDNEQFF. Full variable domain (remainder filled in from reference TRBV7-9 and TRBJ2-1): DTGVSQNPRHKITKRGQNVTFRCDPISEHNRLYWYRQTLGQGPEFLTYFQNEAQLEKSRLLSDRFSAERPKGSFSTLEIQRTEQGDSAMYLCAITGGGDNEQFFGPGTRLTVL.

Here the CDR3 DNA reads TGTGCCAGCAGTGATCTCATAGGGAACGGCTACACCTTC. The encoded protein is CASSDLIGNGYTF. The chain has TRBV6-4 and TRBJ1-2; D unresolved. Trimming took off 3 bases at V and 8 bases at J, with 13 bases between the two ends. CDR1 MRHNA and CDR2 SNTAGT come from the germline V gene. The CDR3 consists of 13 residues.

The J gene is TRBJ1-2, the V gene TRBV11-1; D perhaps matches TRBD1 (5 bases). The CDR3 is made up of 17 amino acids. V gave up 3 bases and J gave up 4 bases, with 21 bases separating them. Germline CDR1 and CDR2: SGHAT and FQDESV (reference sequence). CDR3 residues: CASSFQGSVSPAYGYTF. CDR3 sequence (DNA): TGTGCCAGCAGCTTCCAGGGAAGCGTTTCTCCTGCCTATGGCTACACCTTC. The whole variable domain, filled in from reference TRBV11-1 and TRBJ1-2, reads EAEVAQSPRYKITEKSQAVAFWCDPISGHATLYWYRQILGQGPELLVQFQDESVVDDSQLPKDRFSAERLKGVDSTLKIQPAELGDSAMYLCASSFQGSVSPAYGYTFGSGTRLTVV.

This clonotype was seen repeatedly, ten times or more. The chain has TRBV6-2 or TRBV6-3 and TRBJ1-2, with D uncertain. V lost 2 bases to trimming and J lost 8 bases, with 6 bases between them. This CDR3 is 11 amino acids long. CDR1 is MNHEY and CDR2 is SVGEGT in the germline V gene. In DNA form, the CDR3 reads TGTGCCAGCAGTTACGGGCGAGGCTACACCTTC. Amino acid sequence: CASSYGRGYTF.